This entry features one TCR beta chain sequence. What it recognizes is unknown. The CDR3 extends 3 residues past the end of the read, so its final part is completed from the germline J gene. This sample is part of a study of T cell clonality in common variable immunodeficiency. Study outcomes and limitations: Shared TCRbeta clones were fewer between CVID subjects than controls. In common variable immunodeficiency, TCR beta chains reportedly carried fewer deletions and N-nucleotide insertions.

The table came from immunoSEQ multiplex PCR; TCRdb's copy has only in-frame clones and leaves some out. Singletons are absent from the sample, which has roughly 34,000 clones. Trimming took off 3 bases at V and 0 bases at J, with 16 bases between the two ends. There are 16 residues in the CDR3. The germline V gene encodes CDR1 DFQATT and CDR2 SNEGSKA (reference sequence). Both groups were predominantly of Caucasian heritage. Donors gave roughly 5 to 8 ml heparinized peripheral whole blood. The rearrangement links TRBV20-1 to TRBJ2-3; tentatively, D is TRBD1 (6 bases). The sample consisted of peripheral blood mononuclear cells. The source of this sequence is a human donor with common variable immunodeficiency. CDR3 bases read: TGCAGTGCTAGCCCATTGGTACAGGGAAGCACAGATACG. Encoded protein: CSASPLVQGSTDT. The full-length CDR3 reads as CSASPLVQGSTDTQYF.